This TCR beta chain is drawn from a study of blood T cell repertoires in COVID-19. Study-wide background: Italy, Spain and the United States were the sources of the convalescent and acute COVID-19 samples. In each case, the material was cDNA or gDNA derived from T cells, B-cell-depleted T cells, or PBMCs.

Germline lookup yields CDR1 LGHNA and CDR2 YNFKEQ. This CDR3 has 13 residues. V lost 4 bases and J 3 bases, leaving 9 bases between the germline ends. Original processing methods: The assay estimated nucleated cells by amplifying reference gene primers. Sequencing used immunoSEQ multiplex PCR; TCRdb keeps in-frame clones, though not all of them. Clone size and V and J calls were adopted from that table, with D and trimming inferred from the DNA. The sample has about 180,000 clones, roughly four fifths seen once. The origin of this receptor is a human donor in a cohort sampled during active COVID-19. V usage is TRBV4-2 and J usage is TRBJ2-5, with no clear D. Specimen: peripheral blood. CDR3 DNA: TGTGCCAGCAGCCCAGGAAACGAAGAGACCCAGTACTTC. As protein: CASSPGNEETQYF.